Included here is one TCR beta chain sequence, with context. This record belongs to a study of blood T cell repertoires in COVID-19. Study-level background: Collection of acute and convalescent COVID-19 samples took place in the United States, Italy and Spain.

Clones were sequenced by immunoSEQ multiplex PCR, and TCRdb holds only the in-frame ones, with some missing. The sample contains fewer than 200,000 clones, approximately 85% of which appear only once. CDR3 length: 15 residues. Trimming took off 3 bases at V and 2 bases at J, with 14 bases between the two ends. Germline lookup yields CDR1 ENHRY and CDR2 SYGVKD. This receptor was taken from a man between 60 and 75 years old who had recovered from COVID-19. Sequenced input: peripheral blood. This chain uses TRBV10-3 with TRBJ2-7; TRBD1 is a possible D gene (6 bases). CDR3 in DNA: TGTGCCATCAGTGACTCGACAGGACCTACCTACGAGCAGTACTTC. It yields the protein CAISDSTGPTYEQYF.